This is a list of T cell receptor beta chains from one sample in a study of early T cells in non-severe SARS-CoV-2 infection. From the 5' RACE reads, TCRdb called clonotypes with MiXCR, one entry per CDR3 protein. In the table there are 55,000 to 65,000 distinct CDR3 sequences, more than 8.5% of which are singletons. Source material: whole blood. Every receptor here comes from an adult who was a healthcare worker with PCR-confirmed SARS-CoV-2 infection or an uninfected control (not recorded which). The CDR3 runs from the conserved cysteine through the conserved F or W. A D gene is named only where the DNA matches it firmly. The size field is filled for only some rows; it gives once, few, many or a size class.

D | size | J | V | CDR3 | DNA
NA | few | TRBJ2-7 | TRBV5-6 | CASSSTGYEQYF | TGTGCCAGCAGCTCGACTGGCTACGAGCAGTACTTC
NA | few | TRBJ1-3 | TRBV11-2 | CASREFGSGNTIYF | TGTGCCAGCAGGGAATTCGGTTCTGGAAACACCATATATTTT
NA | NA | TRBJ2-7 | TRBV25-1 | CASSATYEQYF | TGTGCCAGCAGCGCCACCTACGAGCAGTACTTC
TRBD2 | few | TRBJ2-6 | TRBV20-1 | CSARDSGGPNVLTF | TGCAGTGCTAGGGATTCGGGGGGACCCAACGTCCTGACTTTC
TRBD2 | many | TRBJ2-1 | TRBV11-2 | CASSLGSGRSNEQFF | TGTGCCAGCAGCTTAGGTAGCGGGAGGAGTAATGAGCAGTTCTTC
NA | NA | TRBJ1-5 | TRBV6-1 | CASRAEAQHF | TGTGCCAGCAGGGCGGAGGCCCAGCATTTT
TRBD2 | NA | TRBJ2-1 | TRBV18 | CASSPRASGRYNEQFF | TGTGCCAGCTCACCACGGGCTAGCGGGAGGTACAATGAGCAGTTCTTC
NA | many | TRBJ1-2 | TRBV2 | CASSETPGAAPGYTF | TGTGCCAGCAGTGAGACCCCGGGGGCGGCTCCTGGCTACACCTTC
TRBD2 | NA | TRBJ2-7 | TRBV28 | CASSWHGRNNEQYF | TGTGCCAGCAGTTGGCACGGGAGGAACAACGAGCAGTACTTC
TRBD1 | few | TRBJ1-5 | TRBV6-2/TRBV6-3 | CASNPGQQGQPQHF | TGTGCCAGCAATCCGGGACAGCAAGGGCAGCCCCAGCATTTT
NA | NA | TRBJ2-1 | TRBV20-1 | CGATQYKRSYNEQFF | TGCGGTGCTACCCAATACAAAAGATCCTACAATGAGCAGTTCTTC
TRBD1 | many | TRBJ2-7 | TRBV27 | CASTPGPGQGLYEQYF | TGTGCCAGCACCCCGGGCCCGGGACAGGGACTCTACGAGCAGTACTTC
NA | many | TRBJ1-2 | TRBV28 | CASSLLLIYGYTF | TGTGCCAGCAGTTTGTTACTGATCTATGGCTACACCTTC
TRBD2 | many | TRBJ2-2 | TRBV7-9 | CASSPWTSGKAGELFF | TGTGCCAGCAGCCCATGGACTAGCGGGAAGGCCGGGGAGCTGTTTTTT
NA | few | TRBJ1-1 | TRBV28 | CASRPRITLEAFF | TGTGCCAGCAGACCTCGTATAACCTTAGAGGCTTTCTTT
NA | many | TRBJ1-5 | TRBV4-2 | CASSQEWGGNQPQHF | TGTGCCAGCAGCCAAGAATGGGGTGGCAATCAGCCCCAGCATTTT
TRBD2 | many | TRBJ2-5 | TRBV20-1 | CSARVAGAGETQYF | TGCAGTGCTAGGGTAGCGGGAGCAGGAGAGACCCAGTACTTC